This T cell receptor beta chain was profiled in a study of spatial heterogeneity in lung cancer. The study, taken as a whole, reports: Ubiquitous expanded tumor TCRs appeared in blood more at resection than follow-up.

In the library, each TCR cDNA molecule bore its own unique molecular identifier. MiXCR was run by TCRdb on the 5' RACE reads, yielding one entry per CDR3 protein. This sample has about 50,000 distinct CDR3 sequences, with less than 8.5% found just once. Germline V gene lookup returns CDR1 KGHSH and CDR2 LQKENI. The V end lost 3 bases, the J end lost 4 bases, and 15 bases lay between the germline ends. The CDR3 contains 15 residues. As for time point: sample taken at primary tumor resection. TCRs were sequenced from unsorted whole RNA of tumor, nontumor lung or PBMC. Untreated early-stage non-small cell lung cancer patients, over 55 in total, were the donors. The sample holds many counts of this clonotype. The antigen is unknown.

This receptor was taken from a female donor with early-stage non-small cell lung cancer. The chain employs TRBV18 and TRBJ2-5; D possibly corresponds to TRBD1 (6 bases). The material was PBMCs, obtained at surgery. CDR3 amino acids: CASSPGRGAVETQYF. The CDR3 DNA is TGTGCCAGCTCACCTGGCAGGGGCGCGGTAGAGACCCAGTACTTC.